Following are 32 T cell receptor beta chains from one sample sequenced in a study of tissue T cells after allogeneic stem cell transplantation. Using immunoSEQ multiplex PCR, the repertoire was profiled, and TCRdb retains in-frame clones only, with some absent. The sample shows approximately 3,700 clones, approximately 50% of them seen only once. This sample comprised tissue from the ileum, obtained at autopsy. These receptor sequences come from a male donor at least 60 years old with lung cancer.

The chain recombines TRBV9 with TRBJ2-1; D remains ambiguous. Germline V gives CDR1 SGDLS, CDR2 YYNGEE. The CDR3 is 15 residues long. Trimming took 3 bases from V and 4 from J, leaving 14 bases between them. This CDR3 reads CASSAREKTYNEQFF. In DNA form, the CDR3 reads TGTGCCAGCAGCGCTCGTGAGAAAACTTACAATGAGCAGTTCTTC.

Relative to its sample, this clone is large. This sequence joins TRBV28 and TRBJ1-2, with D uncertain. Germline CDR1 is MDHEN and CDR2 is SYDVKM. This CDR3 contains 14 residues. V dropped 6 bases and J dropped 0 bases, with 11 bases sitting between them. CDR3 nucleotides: TGTGCCAGCAGCCCAAGACCCACTAACTATGGCTACACCTTC. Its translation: CASSPRPTNYGYTF.

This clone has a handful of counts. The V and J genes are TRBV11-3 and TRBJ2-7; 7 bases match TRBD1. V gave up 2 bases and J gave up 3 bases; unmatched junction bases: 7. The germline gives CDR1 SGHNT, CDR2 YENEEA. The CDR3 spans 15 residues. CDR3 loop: CASSLNPGGDYEQYF. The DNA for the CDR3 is TGTGCCAGCAGCTTAAATCCAGGGGGTGACTACGAGCAGTACTTC.

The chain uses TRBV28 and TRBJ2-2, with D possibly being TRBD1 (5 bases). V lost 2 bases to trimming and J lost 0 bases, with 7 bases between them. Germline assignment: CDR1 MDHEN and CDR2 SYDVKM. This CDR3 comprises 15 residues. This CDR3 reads CASSLVGANTGELFF. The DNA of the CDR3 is TGTGCCAGCAGTTTAGTAGGGGCGAACACCGGGGAGCTGTTTTTT.

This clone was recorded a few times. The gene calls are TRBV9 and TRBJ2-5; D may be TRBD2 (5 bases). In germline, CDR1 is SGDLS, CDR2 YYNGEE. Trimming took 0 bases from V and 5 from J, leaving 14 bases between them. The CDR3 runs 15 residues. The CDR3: CASSVDQARRETQYF. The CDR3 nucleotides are TGTGCCAGCAGCGTAGATCAAGCTAGGAGGGAGACCCAGTACTTC.

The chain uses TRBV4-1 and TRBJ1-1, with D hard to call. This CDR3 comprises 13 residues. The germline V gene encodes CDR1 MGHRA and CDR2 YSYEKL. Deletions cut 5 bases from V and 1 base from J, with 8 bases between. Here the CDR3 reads CASSSQQNTEAFF. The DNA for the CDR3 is TGCGCCAGCAGCTCCCAACAGAACACTGAAGCTTTCTTT.

The CDR3 is CASSLTSGIPDTQYF. In DNA form, the CDR3 reads TGTGCCAGCAGCTTAACTAGCGGGATCCCGGATACGCAGTATTTT. This chain uses TRBV7-2 with TRBJ2-3, with TRBD2 matching 10 bases. CDR1 is SGHTA, CDR2 FQGNSA, per germline. This CDR3 is built from 15 residues. V dropped 2 bases and J dropped 6; count of bases not matched to a gene: 5.

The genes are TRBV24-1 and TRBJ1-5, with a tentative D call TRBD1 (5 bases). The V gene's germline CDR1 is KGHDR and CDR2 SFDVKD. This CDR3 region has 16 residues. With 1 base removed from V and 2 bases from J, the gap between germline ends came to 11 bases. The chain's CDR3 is CATSDFLRARNQPQHF. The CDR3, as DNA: TGTGCCACCAGTGATTTTCTCAGGGCCCGCAATCAGCCCCAGCATTTT.

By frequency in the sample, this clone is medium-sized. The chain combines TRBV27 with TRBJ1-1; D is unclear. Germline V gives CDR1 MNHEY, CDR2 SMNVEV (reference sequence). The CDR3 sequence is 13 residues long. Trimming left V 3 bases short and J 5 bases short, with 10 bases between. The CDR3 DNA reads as TGTGCCAGCAGTTTGGGCCCGAGGACTGAAGCTTTCTTT. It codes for CASSLGPRTEAFF.

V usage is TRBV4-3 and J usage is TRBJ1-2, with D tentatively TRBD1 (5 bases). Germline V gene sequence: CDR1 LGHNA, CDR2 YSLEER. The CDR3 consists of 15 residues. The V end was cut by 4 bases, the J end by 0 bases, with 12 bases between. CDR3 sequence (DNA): TGCGCCAGCAGCCCACTGGGGCCACCTAACTATGGCTACACCTTC. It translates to CASSPLGPPNYGYTF.

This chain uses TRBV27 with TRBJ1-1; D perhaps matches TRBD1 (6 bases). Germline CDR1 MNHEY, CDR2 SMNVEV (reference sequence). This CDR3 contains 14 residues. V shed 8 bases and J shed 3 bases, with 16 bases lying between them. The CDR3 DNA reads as TGTGCCAGCGGGGACTCGGACAGTTACACTGAAGCTTTCTTT. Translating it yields CASGDSDSYTEAFF.

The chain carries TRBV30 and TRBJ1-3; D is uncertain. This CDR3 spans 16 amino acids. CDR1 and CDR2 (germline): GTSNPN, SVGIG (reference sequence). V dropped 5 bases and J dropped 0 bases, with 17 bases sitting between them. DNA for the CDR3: TGTGCCTGGGACGCATCCCTTTTCAACTCTGGAAACACCATATATTTT. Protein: CAWDASLFNSGNTIYF.

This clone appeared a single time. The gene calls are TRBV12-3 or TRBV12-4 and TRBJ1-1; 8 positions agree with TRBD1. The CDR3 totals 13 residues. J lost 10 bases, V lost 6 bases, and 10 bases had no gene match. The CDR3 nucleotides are TGTGCCAGCAGACTTGGGACAGGTGGCTCAGCTTTCTTT. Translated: CASRLGTGGSAFF.

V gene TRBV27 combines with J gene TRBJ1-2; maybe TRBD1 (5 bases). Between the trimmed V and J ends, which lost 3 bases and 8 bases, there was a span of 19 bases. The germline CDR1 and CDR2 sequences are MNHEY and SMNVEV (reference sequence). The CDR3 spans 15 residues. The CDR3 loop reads CASSLRVGTAGGYTF. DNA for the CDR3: TGTGCCAGCAGTTTGAGGGTGGGGACCGCGGGGGGCTACACCTTC.

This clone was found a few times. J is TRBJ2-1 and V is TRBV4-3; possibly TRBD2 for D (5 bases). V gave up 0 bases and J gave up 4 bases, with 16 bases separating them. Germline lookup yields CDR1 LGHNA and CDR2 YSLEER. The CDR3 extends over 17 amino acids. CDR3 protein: CASSQETAAGPYNEQFF. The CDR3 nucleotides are TGCGCCAGCAGCCAAGAAACAGCCGCGGGTCCTTACAATGAGCAGTTCTTC.

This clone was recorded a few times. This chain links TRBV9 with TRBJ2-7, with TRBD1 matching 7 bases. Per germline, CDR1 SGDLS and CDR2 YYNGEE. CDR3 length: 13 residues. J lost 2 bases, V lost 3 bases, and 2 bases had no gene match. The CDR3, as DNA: TGTGCCAGCAGCGATGGGACAGCCTACGAGCAGTACTTC. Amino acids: CASSDGTAYEQYF.

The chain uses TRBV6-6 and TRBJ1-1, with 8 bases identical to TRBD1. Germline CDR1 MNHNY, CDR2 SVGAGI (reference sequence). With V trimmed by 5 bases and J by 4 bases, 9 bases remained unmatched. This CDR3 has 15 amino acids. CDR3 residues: CASSKDRGIGTEAFF. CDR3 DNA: TGTGCCAGCAGTAAAGACAGGGGCATCGGCACTGAAGCTTTCTTT.

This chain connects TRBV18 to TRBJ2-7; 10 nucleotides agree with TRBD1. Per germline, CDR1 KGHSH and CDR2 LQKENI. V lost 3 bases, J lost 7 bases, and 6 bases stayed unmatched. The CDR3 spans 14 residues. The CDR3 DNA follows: TGTGCCAGCTCACCCGGGACAGGGGCACGGGAGCAGTACTTC. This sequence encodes CASSPGTGAREQYF.

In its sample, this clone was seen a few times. CDR3 sequence (DNA): TGCAGCGCTGTACTAGCGGGAGGGTCCACAGATACGCAGTATTTT. Translated: CSAVLAGGSTDTQYF. This chain uses TRBV29-1 with TRBJ2-3; TRBD2 matches at 13 bases. The CDR3 has 15 residues. Unmatched junction bases numbered 6, after V lost 7 bases and J lost 2 bases. The germline CDR1 and CDR2 sequences are SQVTM and ANQGSEA.

In DNA form, the CDR3 reads TGTGCCAGCAGCTTAAACGCAGGCACAGATACGCAGTATTTT. Translated: CASSLNAGTDTQYF. The rearrangement links TRBV7-9 to TRBJ2-3, with D unresolved. Trimming stripped 2 bases from V and 1 base from J, with 7 bases between. Looked up from germline, CDR1 is SEHNR and CDR2 is FQNEAQ (reference sequence). The CDR3 is 14 residues long.

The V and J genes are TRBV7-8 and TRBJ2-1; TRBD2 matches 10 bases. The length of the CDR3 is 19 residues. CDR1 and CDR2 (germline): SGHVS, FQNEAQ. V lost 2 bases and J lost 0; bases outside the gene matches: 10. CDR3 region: CASSLRASGSVSSYNEQFF. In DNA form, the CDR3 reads TGTGCCAGCAGCTTAAGGGCTAGCGGGAGTGTAAGCTCCTACAATGAGCAGTTCTTC.

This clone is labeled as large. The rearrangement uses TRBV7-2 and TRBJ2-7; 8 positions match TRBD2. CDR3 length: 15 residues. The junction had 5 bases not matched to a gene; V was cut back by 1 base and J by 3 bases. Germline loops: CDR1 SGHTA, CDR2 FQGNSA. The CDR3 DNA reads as TGTGCCAGCAGCTTAGGGGGACTAGGGCACTACGAGCAGTACTTC. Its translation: CASSLGGLGHYEQYF.

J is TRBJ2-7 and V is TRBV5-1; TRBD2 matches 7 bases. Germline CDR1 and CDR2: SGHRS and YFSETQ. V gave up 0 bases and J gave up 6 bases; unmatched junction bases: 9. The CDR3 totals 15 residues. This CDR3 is CASSLAAGEWSEQYF. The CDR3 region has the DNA TGCGCCAGCAGCTTGGCTGCGGGGGAGTGGAGCGAGCAGTACTTC.

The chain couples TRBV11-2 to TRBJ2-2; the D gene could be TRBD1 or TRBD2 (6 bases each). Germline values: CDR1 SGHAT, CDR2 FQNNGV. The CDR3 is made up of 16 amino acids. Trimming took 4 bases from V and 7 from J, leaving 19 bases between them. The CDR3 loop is CASSWGASDMGGELFF. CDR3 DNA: TGTGCCAGCAGCTGGGGGGCTAGCGACATGGGCGGGGAGCTGTTTTTT.

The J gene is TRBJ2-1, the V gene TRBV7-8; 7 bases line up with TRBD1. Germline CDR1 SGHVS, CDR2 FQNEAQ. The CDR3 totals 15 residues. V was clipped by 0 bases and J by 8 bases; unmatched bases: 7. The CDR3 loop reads CASSLAGGWVDEQFF. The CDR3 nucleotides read TGTGCCAGCAGCTTAGCAGGGGGCTGGGTCGATGAGCAGTTCTTC.

DNA for the CDR3: TGTGCCAGCAGTCGGGTCCGGATGAGCTCCTACAATGAGCAGTTCTTC. It specifies CASSRVRMSSYNEQFF. The chain uses TRBV6-2 or TRBV6-3 and TRBJ2-1; D is unresolved. Per the germline V gene, CDR1 is MNHEY and CDR2 is SVGEGT. CDR3 size: 16 residues. The V and J ends lost 5 bases and 0 bases respectively, with 14 bases between them.

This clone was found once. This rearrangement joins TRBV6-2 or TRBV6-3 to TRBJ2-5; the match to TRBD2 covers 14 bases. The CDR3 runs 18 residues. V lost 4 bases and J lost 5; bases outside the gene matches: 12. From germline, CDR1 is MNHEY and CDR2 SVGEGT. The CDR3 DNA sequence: TGTGCCAGCAGTTGGCCCCTAGGGACTAGCGGGAGTTGGGAGACCCAGTACTTC. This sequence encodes CASSWPLGTSGSWETQYF.

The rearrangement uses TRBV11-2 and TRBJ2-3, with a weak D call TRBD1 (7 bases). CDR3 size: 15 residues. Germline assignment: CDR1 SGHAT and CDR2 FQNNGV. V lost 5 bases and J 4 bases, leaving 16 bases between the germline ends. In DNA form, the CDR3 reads TGTGCCAGCAGCGCGGGACAGTATTATCCAGATACGCAGTATTTT. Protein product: CASSAGQYYPDTQYF.

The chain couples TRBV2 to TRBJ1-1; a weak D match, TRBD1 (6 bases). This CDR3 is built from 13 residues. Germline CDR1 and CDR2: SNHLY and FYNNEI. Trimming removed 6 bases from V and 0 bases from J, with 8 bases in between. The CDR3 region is CASRGGVNTEAFF. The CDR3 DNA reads TGTGCCAGCAGAGGGGGGGTGAACACTGAAGCTTTCTTT.

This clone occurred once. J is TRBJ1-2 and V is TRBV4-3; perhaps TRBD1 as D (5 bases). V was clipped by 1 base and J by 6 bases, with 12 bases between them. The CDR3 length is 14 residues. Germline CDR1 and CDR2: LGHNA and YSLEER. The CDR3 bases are TGCGCCAGCAGCCAAGTAGGTGGGGCGCATGGCTACACCTTC. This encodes CASSQVGGAHGYTF.

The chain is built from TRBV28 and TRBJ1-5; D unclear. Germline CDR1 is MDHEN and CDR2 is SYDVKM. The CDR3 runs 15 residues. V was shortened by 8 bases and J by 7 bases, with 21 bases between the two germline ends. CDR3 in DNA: TGTGCCAGCCTCCCCGGCACCCTTGGCGTCCAGCCCCAGCATTTT. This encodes CASLPGTLGVQPQHF. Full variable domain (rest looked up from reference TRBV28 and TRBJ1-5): DVKVTQSSRYLVKRTGEKVFLECVQDMDHENMFWYRQDPGLGLRLIYFSYDVKMKEKGDIPEGYSVSREKKERFSLILESASTNQTSMYLCASLPGTLGVQPQHFGDGTRLSIL.

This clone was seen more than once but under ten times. The CDR3 bases are TGTGCCAGCAGCTTAGCGCTACTAGCGGGGGTTTTAGATACGCAGTATTTT. Its translation is CASSLALLAGVLDTQYF. V and J are TRBV7-6 and TRBJ2-3, with 11 positions matching TRBD2. The V gene's germline CDR1 is SGHVS and CDR2 FNYEAQ. The CDR3 contains 17 residues. Germline trimming cut 0 bases from V and 5 bases from J; bases unmatched to any gene: 7.